A selection of T cell receptor beta chains follows, all from one sample in a study of blood T cell repertoires in COVID-19. The table came from immunoSEQ multiplex PCR; TCRdb's copy has only in-frame clones and leaves some out. The table records 350,000 to 550,000 clones, 75% to 90% of them present only once. The sequenced material came from peripheral blood. Every receptor here comes from a woman in her thirties with acute or convalescent COVID-19. Both conserved end residues are trimmed from each CDR3. The size field is filled for only some rows; it gives once, few, many or a size class.

>few|TRBJ1-6|TRBV7-8
ASSRNRPGQGSNSPLH
>-|TRBJ1-1|TRBV4-1
ASRQGFFMNTEAF
>-|TRBJ1-2|TRBV5-8
ASSLDSWNYGYT
>-|TRBJ2-7|TRBV6-5
ASSYSSLSSRYEQY
>-|TRBJ2-3|TRBV3-1/TRBV3-2
ASSQGRAYTDTQY
>once|TRBJ2-7|TRBV5-1
ASNPGTFSYEQY
>-|TRBJ1-5|TRBV6-5
ASRDRINQPQH
>-|TRBJ2-3|TRBV4-1
ASSQATGSDTQY
>-|TRBJ2-5|TRBV2
ASSVRTRRHETQY
>-|TRBJ1-1|TRBV25-1
ASGVGTEAF
>once|TRBJ2-3|TRBV9
ASSAPSRGTQY
>-|TRBJ2-1|TRBV4-1
ASSQDPAGGIYNEQF
>-|TRBJ2-7|TRBV5-1
ASSIRGFDEQY
>-|TRBJ2-7|TRBV3-1/TRBV3-2
ASSQDIRTSGGSSYEQY
>-|TRBJ1-2|TRBV5-4
ASSLQIGRGRSYGYT
>-|TRBJ2-5|TRBV13
ASSLIRGDQY
>-|TRBJ2-6|TRBV28
ASSSYLGVPGQTSSGANVLT
>-|TRBJ2-7|TRBV24-1
ATSEPDNQCECEQY
>-|TRBJ2-1|TRBV6-6
ASSPDSYNEQF
>-|TRBJ1-4|TRBV7-2
ARATRGPGGKLF
>-|TRBJ1-6|TRBV6-5
ASGIRGNNSPLH
>-|TRBJ1-2|TRBV5-1
ASSRETGGYT
>-|TRBJ2-1|TRBV28
ASSLISLAGGYNEQF
>-|TRBJ1-3|TRBV6-5
ATQLGISYGNTIY
>-|TRBJ2-2|TRBV27
ASSLGTGSNTGELF
>-|TRBJ2-3|TRBV12-3/TRBV12-4
ASSRGTRDTQY
>-|TRBJ2-6|TRBV27
ASSLSGVSGANVLT
>once|TRBJ2-1|TRBV9
ASSVDSSGYNEQF
>-|TRBJ2-1|TRBV29-1
SVGQPYNEQF
>-|TRBJ2-5|TRBV7-9
ASSFLDRTQETQY
>few|TRBJ1-5|TRBV2
ASRYGDLNQPQH
>-|TRBJ2-3|TRBV27
ASSGRGSQY
>once|TRBJ2-2|TRBV10-3
ATSQGANTGELF
>-|TRBJ2-1|TRBV4-1
ASSRETPPSVF
>-|TRBJ2-7|TRBV27
ASSSPPESGPYEQY
>-|TRBJ1-2|TRBV3-1/TRBV3-2
ASSQHKDSNYGYT
>-|TRBJ2-7|TRBV6-2/TRBV6-3
ASSYTYEQY